Here is one T cell receptor (beta chain) with its context. These data belong to a study of Ad26.COV2.S vaccination and SARS-CoV-2 variants. The wider study: A COV1001 Ad26.COV2.S trial-arm participant provided the sample.

V lost 4 bases to trimming and J lost 3 bases, with 10 bases between them. Germline CDR1 MNHEY, CDR2 SVGAGI. This CDR3 contains 14 residues. Assay used: immunoSEQ multiplex PCR; TCRdb lists only in-frame clones, some missing. The data hold under 600,000 clones, with around 89% observed a single time. Treatment: roughly 20 received Ad26.COV2.S at low or high dose, single or two shots; about 5 received placebo; per-sample allocation not given. Sampling took place 63 days after the first vaccine or placebo injection. The sequence was collected from a person between 18 and 60 years old who received the Ad26.COV2.S COVID-19 vaccine or a placebo. The rearrangement joins TRBV6-5 to TRBJ1-3; D not certain. The sequences come from peripheral blood, collected in a trial of Ad26.COV2.S vaccine versus placebo. CDR3 sequence reads: CASSLSRFGNTIYF. CDR3 DNA sequence: TGTGCCAGCAGTTTAAGCCGTTTTGGAAACACCATATATTTT.